This TCR beta chain was identified in a study of T-cell memory formation after mild COVID-19. V was cut by 2 bases and J by 2 bases, with 10 bases left in between. Looked up from germline, CDR1 is MNHEY and CDR2 is SVGEGT. This CDR3 contains 14 residues. Using its own MiXCR run on the 5' RACE reads, TCRdb lists one record per CDR3 protein. The sample shows under 350,000 distinct CDR3 sequences, roughly 15% of them seen only once. General study results and limits: The finding that pre-infection memory included some responding clones suggested that cross-reactive memory joined.

This clonotype appeared a few times. Its target is not known. The sequenced sample consisted of PBMCs or a T cell subset sorted from them (not recorded which). The sequence was collected from a man aged 18-30 years who had mild COVID-19 (a few samples of this study predate the infection). Cell type and time point are not known. The chain has TRBV6-2 or TRBV6-3 and TRBJ2-7, with D possibly TRBD2 on 7 matching bases. CDR3: CASSYGGGAYEQYF. CDR3 in DNA: TGTGCCAGCAGTTACGGAGGGGGGGCCTACGAGCAGTACTTC.